This T cell receptor (beta chain) was observed in a study of T-cell memory formation after mild COVID-19 (dated by TCRdb to the early 2020s). For context, the study as a whole: TCR sequence clusters from the two donors were largely donor specific. Two young, previously healthy adult volunteers, one female and one male, were included in the cohort. In a couple of donors, T-cell clones that expanded and contracted after mild COVID-19 were followed by sequencing TCRalpha and TCRbeta repertoires longitudinally.

PBMCs were isolated by Ficoll-Paque density gradient centrifugation. As for this clonotype: No antigen is known for it. No much larger clonotype is one base removed from it; base qualities were not supplied.

For sequencing, an Illumina NovaSeq 6000 was employed. TCRalpha and TCRbeta cDNA libraries were constructed by 5'RACE with constant-segment primers, with sample barcodes and unique molecular identifiers being introduced. Trizol reagent was used to extract RNA from every sample. Amplification of the libraries took two PCR steps, and the second step added a second sample barcode plus Illumina TruSeq adapters. Libraries were sequenced on an Illumina NovaSeq with 2 x 150 bp paired-end reads. The authors processed their data as follows. Reads were demultiplexed and collapsed into UMI-guided consensus sequences with migec v1.2.7. Using mixcr v2.1.11, the UMI consensuses were aligned to TRA and TRB V and J templates and assembled into clonotypes. Expanded or contracted clonotypes were those called significant by both edgeR and NoisET, with noise models trained on biological replicates. For edgeR calls, the thresholds were a false discovery rate-adjusted p below 0.01 and a log2 fold-change of 1. As an exploratory analysis of dynamics, PCA with hierarchical clustering was applied to max-normalized trajectories of the 1000 most abundant clonotypes. Separately sequenced CD4+ and CD8+ repertoires were used to assign a CD4 or CD8 phenotype to each responding clone. Using fastp at Q25 and MiXCR, TCRdb reprocessed the public reads and kept productive beta chains. For every CDR3 protein sequence, its rows merge into one entry that carries the most common genes and DNA. TCRdb, rather than the study authors, made the V and J calls. This sample has about 350,000 distinct CDR3 sequences in its table, and roughly 15% of those were observed once. The ten largest clones capture 20% to 25% of the sample.

Study-wide conclusions, independent of this receptor: The detection of some responding clones in pre-infection memory suggests that pre-existing cross-reactive memory T cells joined the SARS-CoV-2 response. From day 15 to 85, contracting clones showed balanced CD4/CD8 phenotypes, whereas a second wave of clones that expanded from day 15 to 37 leaned towards CD4+. The study covered only two mild cases, and larger cohorts including severe cases with pre-infection samples were considered necessary. Contracting CD4+ clones were found mainly in CM and EM memory subsets, while CD8+ clones were enriched in EMRA. SARS-CoV-2 specificity was not confirmed for the second-wave clones peaking on day 37.

The CDR3 sequence holds 15 residues, the cysteine and phenylalanine included. The sequence is cut down to CDR3 DNA, 45 bases in frame from base 1. The trim is 2 bases for V and 2 bases for J, with a gap of 11 bases between the germline ends. CDR1 and CDR2 (SGHKS, YYEKEE) derive from the germline V gene (reference sequence). The receptor's source is a man in his late teens or twenties who had mild COVID-19 (a few samples of this study predate the infection). The sample titles of this study are shuffled in the database, so cell type and time point are left out; the donor was told from shared clones. Source material: PBMCs or a T cell subset sorted from them (not recorded which). The chain joins TRBV5-5 to TRBJ1-5; no D segment can be confidently identified. The nucleotide sequence reads as follows: TGTGCCAGCAGCTTTCAGGTTACGGGCAATCAGCCCCAGCATTTT. This codes for CASSFQVTGNQPQHF.